Below, 10 T cell receptor beta chains from the same sample are listed, as sequenced in a study of breast tumors, draining lymph nodes, adjacent tissues. Using its own MiXCR run on the multiplex PCR reads, TCRdb lists one record per CDR3 protein. The sample carries approximately 230,000 distinct CDR3 sequences, less than 35% recorded once. Breast cancer patients provided tissue from their axillary draining lymph nodes. Input material: axillary lymph node tissue. The source is a female donor with breast cancer. Some clones in this sample may be carry-over from other donors' samples.

This clonotype was seen many times. CDR3 amino acids: CAISESGQGSHEQYF. The CDR3 nucleotides are TGTGCCATCAGTGAGTCTGGACAGGGATCCCACGAGCAGTACTTC. The chain has TRBV10-3 and TRBJ2-7; the match to TRBD1 covers 8 bases. In germline, CDR1 is ENHRY, CDR2 SYGVKD. This CDR3 region has 15 residues. J lost 5 bases, V lost 0 bases, and 6 bases had no gene match.

There are a few counts of this clonotype. A much larger clone lies a single base off, so this may be a read error. V is TRBV20-1 and J is TRBJ2-7; no reliable D call. Trimming took 1 base from V and 6 from J, leaving 19 bases between them. The germline V gene encodes CDR1 DFQATT and CDR2 SNEGSKA (reference sequence). This CDR3 spans 15 amino acids. CDR3 protein: CSARATLDAPSEQYF. In DNA, the CDR3 is TGCAGTGCTAGAGCTACCTTGGACGCCCCGAGCGAGCAGTACTTC.

This clonotype was recorded a few times. This may arise from a read error, as a much more abundant clone is one base away. V gene TRBV20-1 combines with J gene TRBJ2-7; TRBD2 aligns across 11 bases. This CDR3 is built from 15 residues. Germline V gene lookup returns CDR1 DFQATT and CDR2 SNEGSKA (reference sequence). The V and J ends lost 2 bases and 7 bases, in that order; junction bases with no gene match: 10. The CDR3 region is CSARTSGRLAREQYF. Written as DNA, the CDR3 is TGCAGTGCTAGAACTAGCGGGAGATTAGCGAGAGAGCAGTACTTC.

The chain couples TRBV5-1 to TRBJ1-1; unclear D gene. Trimming removed 4 bases from V and 1 base from J, with 8 bases in between. This CDR3 contains 13 residues. CDR1 is SGHRS and CDR2 is YFSETQ in the germline V gene. The CDR3 nucleotides are TGCGCCAGCAGCCAACTAGGGAACACTGAAGCTTTCTTT. Protein sequence: CASSQLGNTEAFF.

With regard to this clonotype: Possible read error: a much larger clone is one base away. The chain couples TRBV14 to TRBJ2-5, with 8 positions matching TRBD1. Germline CDR1 and CDR2: SGHDN and FVKESK. This CDR3 spans 15 amino acids. Unmatched junction bases numbered 14, after V lost 4 bases and J lost 10 bases. The chain's CDR3 is CASSPMPGGGKIQYF. Written as DNA, the CDR3 is TGTGCCAGCAGCCCGATGCCAGGGGGCGGAAAGATCCAGTACTTC. The whole variable domain, filled in from reference TRBV14 and TRBJ2-5, reads EAGVTQFPSHSVIEKGQTVTLRCDPISGHDNLYWYRRVMGKEIKFLLHFVKESKQDESGMPNNRFLAERTGGTYSTLKVQPAELEDSGVYFCASSPMPGGGKIQYFGPGTRLLVL.

This clonotype was observed a few times. This chain uses TRBV3-1 with TRBJ2-5; D is uncertain. V lost 0 bases and J 4 bases, leaving 12 bases between the germline ends. The CDR3 is 15 residues long. Looked up from germline, CDR1 is LGHDT and CDR2 is YNNKEL (reference sequence). The CDR3: CASSQEELWGETQYF. The CDR3, as DNA: TGTGCCAGCAGCCAAGAGGAGTTGTGGGGAGAGACCCAGTACTTC.

There are many counts of this clonotype. The V and J genes are TRBV19 and TRBJ2-3; D possibly matches TRBD1 or TRBD2 (6 bases each). The CDR3 has 15 residues. The germline V and J ends were trimmed by 1 base and 4 bases, with 12 bases remaining between them. Germline V gene data show CDR1 as LNHDA and CDR2 as SQIVND (reference sequence). CDR3 region: CASSIAGAGADTQYF. The CDR3 DNA is TGTGCCAGTAGTATAGCGGGGGCAGGGGCAGATACGCAGTATTTT.

The chain carries TRBV27 and TRBJ1-4, with 11 bases that match TRBD1. Germline V gene sequence: CDR1 MNHEY, CDR2 SMNVEV (reference sequence). V shed 6 bases, J shed 11 bases, and the junction held 5 bases outside the gene matches. The length of the CDR3 is 13 residues. CDR3 amino acids: CASRWDRGTKLFF. For the CDR3, the DNA is TGTGCCAGCAGGTGGGACAGGGGGACGAAACTGTTTTTT.

The chain is built from TRBV9 and TRBJ2-5; 12 nucleotides match TRBD2. The CDR3 is made up of 17 amino acids. After removal of 4 bases from V and 2 bases from J, the junction contained 9 bases not matched to a gene. Germline assignment: CDR1 SGDLS and CDR2 YYNGEE. CDR3 loop: CASSPQTSGREQETQYF. DNA for the CDR3: TGTGCCAGCAGCCCCCAGACTAGCGGGAGAGAACAAGAGACCCAGTACTTC.

This clonotype was detected many times. The rearrangement uses TRBV24-1 and TRBJ2-3; 14 bases align to TRBD2. CDR3 length: 17 amino acids. Germline V lookup: CDR1 KGHDR, CDR2 SFDVKD. Trimming removed 4 bases from V and 1 base from J; junction bases left unmatched: 3. In DNA form, the CDR3 reads TGTGCCACCAGTGAGGGGACTAGCGGGAGCCGCACAGATACGCAGTATTTT. Protein sequence: CATSEGTSGSRTDTQYF.